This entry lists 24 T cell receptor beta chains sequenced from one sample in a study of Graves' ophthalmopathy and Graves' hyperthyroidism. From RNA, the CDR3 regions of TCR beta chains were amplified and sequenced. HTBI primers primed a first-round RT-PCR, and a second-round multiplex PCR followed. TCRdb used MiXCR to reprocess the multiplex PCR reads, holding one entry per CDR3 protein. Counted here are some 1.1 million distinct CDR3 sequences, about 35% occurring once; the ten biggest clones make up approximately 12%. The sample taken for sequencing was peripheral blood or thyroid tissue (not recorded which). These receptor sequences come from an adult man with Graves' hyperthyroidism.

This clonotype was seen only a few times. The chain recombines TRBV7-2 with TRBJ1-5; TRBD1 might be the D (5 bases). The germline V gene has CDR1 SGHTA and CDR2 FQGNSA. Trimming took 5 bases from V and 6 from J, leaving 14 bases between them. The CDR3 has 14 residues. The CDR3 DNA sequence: TGTGCCAGCAGCCACGGACATATCAGTCAGCCCCAGCATTTT. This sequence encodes CASSHGHISQPQHF.

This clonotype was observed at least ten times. The CDR3 region is CASSSGTGGSGANVLTF. The CDR3 region has the DNA TGTGCCAGTAGTTCCGGGACAGGGGGTTCTGGGGCCAACGTCCTGACTTTC. The chain recombines TRBV19 with TRBJ2-6; 11 positions match TRBD1. The J segment lost 1 base and the V segment lost 5 bases, leaving 4 bases of the junction unmatched. CDR3 length: 17 residues. CDR1 LNHDA and CDR2 SQIVND come from the germline V gene (reference sequence). Drawing the rest from reference TRBV19 and TRBJ2-6, the complete variable domain is DGGITQSPKYLFRKEGQNVTLSCEQNLNHDAMYWYRQDPGQGLRLIYYSQIVNDFQKGDIAEGYSVSREKKESFPLTVTSAQKNPTAFYLCASSSGTGGSGANVLTFGAGSRLTVL.

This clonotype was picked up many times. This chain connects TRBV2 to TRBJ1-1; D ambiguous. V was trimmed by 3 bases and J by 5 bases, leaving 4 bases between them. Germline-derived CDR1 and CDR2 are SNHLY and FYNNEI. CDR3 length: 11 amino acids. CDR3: CASSERTEAFF. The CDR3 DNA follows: TGTGCCAGCAGTGAGAGGACTGAAGCTTTCTTT.

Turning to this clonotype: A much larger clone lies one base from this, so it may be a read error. The CDR3 DNA is TGTACCAGCAGCCCTCGGACGGCTAACTATGGCTACACCTTC. Translation gives CTSSPRTANYGYTF. The genes are TRBV7-2 and TRBJ1-2, with no clear D. Deletions cut 5 bases from V and 0 bases from J, with 10 bases between. Germline loops: CDR1 SGHTA, CDR2 FQGNSA. The CDR3 totals 14 residues. Together with reference TRBV7-2 and TRBJ1-2, the CDR3 gives the full variable domain: GAGVSQSPSNKVTEKGKDVELRCDPISGHTALYWYRQSLGQGLEFLIYFQGNSAPDKSGLPSDRFSAERTGGSVSTLTIQRTQQEDSAVYLCTSSPRTANYGYTFGSGTRLTVV.

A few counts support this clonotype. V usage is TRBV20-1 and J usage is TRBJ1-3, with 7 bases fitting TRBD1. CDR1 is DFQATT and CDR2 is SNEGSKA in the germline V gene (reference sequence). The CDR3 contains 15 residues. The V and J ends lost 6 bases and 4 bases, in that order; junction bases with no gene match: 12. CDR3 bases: TGCAGTGCCAATATTCCCCAGGGGGTCGGAAACACCATATATTTT. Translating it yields CSANIPQGVGNTIYF.

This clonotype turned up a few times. In nucleotides, the CDR3 is TGTGCCAGCAGTTTTACACAGGGGGCCAACGAGCAGTACTTC. Translating gives CASSFTQGANEQYF. The chain couples TRBV6-5 to TRBJ2-7; 9 positions match TRBD1. Germline assignment: CDR1 MNHEY and CDR2 SVGAGI. The CDR3 has 14 amino acids. J was trimmed by 5 bases and V by 4 bases; bases with no gene match: 6.

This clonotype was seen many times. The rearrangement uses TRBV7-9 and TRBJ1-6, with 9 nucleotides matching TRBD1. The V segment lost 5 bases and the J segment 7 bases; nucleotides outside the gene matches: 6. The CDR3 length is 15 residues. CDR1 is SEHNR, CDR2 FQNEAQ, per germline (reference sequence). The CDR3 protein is CASSPWDRVNSPLHF. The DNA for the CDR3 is TGTGCCAGCAGCCCCTGGGACAGGGTGAATTCACCCCTCCACTTT.

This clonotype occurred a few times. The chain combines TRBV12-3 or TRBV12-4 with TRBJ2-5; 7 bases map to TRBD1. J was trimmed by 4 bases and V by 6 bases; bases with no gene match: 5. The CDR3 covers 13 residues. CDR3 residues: CASRHDRAETQYF. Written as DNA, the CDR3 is TGTGCCAGCAGACACGACAGGGCAGAGACCCAGTACTTC.

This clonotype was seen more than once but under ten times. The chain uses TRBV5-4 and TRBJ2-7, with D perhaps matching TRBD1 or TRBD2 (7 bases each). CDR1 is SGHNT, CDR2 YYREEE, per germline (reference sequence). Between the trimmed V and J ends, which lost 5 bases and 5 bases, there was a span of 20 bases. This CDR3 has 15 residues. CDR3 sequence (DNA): TGTGCCAGCAGACCCGGGAGGACAGGTCGCGACGAGCAGTACTTC. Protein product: CASRPGRTGRDEQYF.

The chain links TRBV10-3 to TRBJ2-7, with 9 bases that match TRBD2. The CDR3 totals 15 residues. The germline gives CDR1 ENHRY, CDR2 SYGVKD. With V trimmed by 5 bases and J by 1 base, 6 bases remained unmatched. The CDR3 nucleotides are TGTGCCATCAGTAGTGTAGCGGGAGCATCCTACGAGCAGTACTTC. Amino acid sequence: CAISSVAGASYEQYF.

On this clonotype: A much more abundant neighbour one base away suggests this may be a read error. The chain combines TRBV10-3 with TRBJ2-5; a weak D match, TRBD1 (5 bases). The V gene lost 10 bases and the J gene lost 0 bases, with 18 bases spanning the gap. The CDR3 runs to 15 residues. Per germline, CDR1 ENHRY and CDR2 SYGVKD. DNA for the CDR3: TGTGCCAACGATGACAGATTCGTGTACCAAGAGACCCAGTACTTC. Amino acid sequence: CANDDRFVYQETQYF.

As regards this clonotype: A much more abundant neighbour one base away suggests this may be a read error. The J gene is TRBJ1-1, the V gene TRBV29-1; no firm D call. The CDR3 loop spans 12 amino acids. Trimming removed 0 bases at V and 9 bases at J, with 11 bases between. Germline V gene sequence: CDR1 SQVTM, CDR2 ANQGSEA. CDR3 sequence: CSVEDQKRQAFF. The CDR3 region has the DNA TGCAGCGTTGAAGATCAAAAACGGCAAGCTTTCTTT.

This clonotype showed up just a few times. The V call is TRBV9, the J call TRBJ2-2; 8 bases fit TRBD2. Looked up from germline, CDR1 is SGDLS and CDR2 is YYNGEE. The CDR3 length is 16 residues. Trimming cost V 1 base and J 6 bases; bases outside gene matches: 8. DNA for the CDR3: TGTGCCAGCAGCGTATCGAGCGGGAGTTTGGCCGGGGAGCTGTTTTTT. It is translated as CASSVSSGSLAGELFF.

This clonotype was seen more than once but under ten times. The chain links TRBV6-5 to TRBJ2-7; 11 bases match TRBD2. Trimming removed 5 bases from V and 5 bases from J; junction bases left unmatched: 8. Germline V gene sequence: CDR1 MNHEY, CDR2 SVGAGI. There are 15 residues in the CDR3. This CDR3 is CASSVLAGATHEQYF. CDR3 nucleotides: TGTGCCAGCAGTGTACTAGCGGGAGCGACTCACGAGCAGTACTTC.

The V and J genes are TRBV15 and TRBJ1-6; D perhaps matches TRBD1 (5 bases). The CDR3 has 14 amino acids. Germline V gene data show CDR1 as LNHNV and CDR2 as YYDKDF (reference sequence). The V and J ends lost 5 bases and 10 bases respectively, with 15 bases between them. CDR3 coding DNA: TGTGCCACCAGCCTTGCCAGGGTTGGCTCACCCCTCCACTTT. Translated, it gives CATSLARVGSPLHF.

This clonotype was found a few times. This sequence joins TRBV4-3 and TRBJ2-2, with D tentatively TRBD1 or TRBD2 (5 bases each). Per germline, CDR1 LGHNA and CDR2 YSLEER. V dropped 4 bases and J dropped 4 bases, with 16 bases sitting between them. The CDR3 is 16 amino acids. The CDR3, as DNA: TGCGCCAGCAGCCTTCTTAGCGAGAGGGGCACCGGGGAGCTGTTTTTT. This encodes CASSLLSERGTGELFF.

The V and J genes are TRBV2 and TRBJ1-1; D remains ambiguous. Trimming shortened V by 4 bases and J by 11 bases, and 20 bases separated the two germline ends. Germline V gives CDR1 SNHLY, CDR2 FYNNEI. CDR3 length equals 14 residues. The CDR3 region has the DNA TGTGCCAGCAGTGCAGTGACGACTAGAGGAAGGGCTTTCTTT. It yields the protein CASSAVTTRGRAFF.

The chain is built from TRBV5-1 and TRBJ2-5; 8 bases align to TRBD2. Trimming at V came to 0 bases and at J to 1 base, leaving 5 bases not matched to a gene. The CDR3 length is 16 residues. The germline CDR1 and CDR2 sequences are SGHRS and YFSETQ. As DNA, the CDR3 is TGCGCCAGCAGCTTGGGTTCAGCGGGGGTCCAAGAGACCCAGTACTTC. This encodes CASSLGSAGVQETQYF.

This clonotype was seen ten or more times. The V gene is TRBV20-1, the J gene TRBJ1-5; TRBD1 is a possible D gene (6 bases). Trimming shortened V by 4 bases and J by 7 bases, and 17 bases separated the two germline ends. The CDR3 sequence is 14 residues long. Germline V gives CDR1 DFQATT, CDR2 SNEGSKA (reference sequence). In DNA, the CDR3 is TGCAGTGCTACGCCAGGGGAAGCTTCGCAGCCCCAGCATTTT. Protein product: CSATPGEASQPQHF.

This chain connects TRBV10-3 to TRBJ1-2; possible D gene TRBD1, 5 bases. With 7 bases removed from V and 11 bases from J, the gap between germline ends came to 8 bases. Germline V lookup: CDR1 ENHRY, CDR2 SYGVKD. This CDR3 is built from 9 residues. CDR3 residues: CAITGGYTF. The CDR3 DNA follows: TGTGCCATCACCGGGGGTTACACCTTC.

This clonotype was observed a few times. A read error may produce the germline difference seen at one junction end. The CDR3 DNA reads as TGTGCCACCAGCGGAGAAAGTAACAATTTCTCCTATAATTCACCCCTCCACTTT. This gives the protein CATSGESNNFSYNSPLHF. The gene calls are TRBV15 and TRBJ1-6, with D unresolved. Germline V lookup: CDR1 LNHNV, CDR2 YYDKDF (reference sequence). The CDR3 is made up of 18 amino acids.

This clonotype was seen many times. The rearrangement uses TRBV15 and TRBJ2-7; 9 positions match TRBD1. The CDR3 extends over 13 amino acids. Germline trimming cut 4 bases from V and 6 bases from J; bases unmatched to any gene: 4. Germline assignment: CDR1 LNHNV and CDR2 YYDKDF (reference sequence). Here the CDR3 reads CATSKTGGAEQYF. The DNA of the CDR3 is TGTGCCACCAGCAAAACAGGGGGCGCCGAGCAGTACTTC.

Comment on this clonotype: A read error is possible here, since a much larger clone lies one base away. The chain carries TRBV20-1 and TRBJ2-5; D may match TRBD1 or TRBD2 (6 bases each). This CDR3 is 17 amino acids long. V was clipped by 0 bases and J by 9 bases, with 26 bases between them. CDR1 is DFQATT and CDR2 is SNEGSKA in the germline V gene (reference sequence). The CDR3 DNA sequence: TGCAGTGCTAGAGATGTCGACTGGGGGCTAGCGTGGGAGGCCCAGTACTTC. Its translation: CSARDVDWGLAWEAQYF.

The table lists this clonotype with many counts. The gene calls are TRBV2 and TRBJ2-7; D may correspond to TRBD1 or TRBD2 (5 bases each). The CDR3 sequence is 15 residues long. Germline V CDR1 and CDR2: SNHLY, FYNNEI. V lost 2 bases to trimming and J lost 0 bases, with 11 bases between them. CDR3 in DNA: TGTGCCAGCAGTGAATTTCCAGGGAGCTCCTACGAGCAGTACTTC. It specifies CASSEFPGSSYEQYF.